One and the same sample provided the 2 T cell receptor beta chains below, sequenced in a study of blood T cell repertoires in COVID-19. Generated by immunoSEQ multiplex PCR, the TCRdb table keeps only in-frame clones and is missing some. The sample has 95,000 to 150,000 clones, approximately 80% seen once. The sequenced sample was peripheral blood. The receptors originated from a woman in her seventies with acute or convalescent COVID-19.

V and J are TRBV5-1 and TRBJ2-2; 7 nucleotides agree with TRBD2. Germline V gene data show CDR1 as SGHRS and CDR2 as YFSETQ. This CDR3 comprises 15 residues. V shed 4 bases, J shed 7 bases, and the junction held 10 bases outside the gene matches. CDR3 in amino acids: CASSEGQGGIGELFF. In DNA form, the CDR3 reads TGCGCCAGCAGCGAAGGCCAGGGAGGGATCGGGGAGCTGTTTTTT.

The rearrangement uses TRBV20-1 and TRBJ1-3; D is uncertain. Germline CDR1 and CDR2: DFQATT and SNEGSKA (reference sequence). This CDR3 comprises 11 residues. The CDR3 loop reads CGLSSGNTIYF. The DNA for the CDR3 is TGCGGACTAAGCTCTGGAAACACCATATATTTT.